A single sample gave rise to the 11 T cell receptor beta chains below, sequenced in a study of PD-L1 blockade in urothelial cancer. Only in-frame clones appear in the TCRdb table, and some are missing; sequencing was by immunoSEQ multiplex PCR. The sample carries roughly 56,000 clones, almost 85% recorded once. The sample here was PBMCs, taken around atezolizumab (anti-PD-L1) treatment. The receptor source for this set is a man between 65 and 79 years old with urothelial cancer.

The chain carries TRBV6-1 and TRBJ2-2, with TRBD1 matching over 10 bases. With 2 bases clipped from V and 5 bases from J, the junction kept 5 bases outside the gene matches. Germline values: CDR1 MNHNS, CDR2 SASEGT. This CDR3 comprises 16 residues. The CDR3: CASSETGQGGTGELFF. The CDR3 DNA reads TGTGCCAGCAGTGAAACAGGACAGGGGGGAACCGGGGAGCTGTTTTTT.

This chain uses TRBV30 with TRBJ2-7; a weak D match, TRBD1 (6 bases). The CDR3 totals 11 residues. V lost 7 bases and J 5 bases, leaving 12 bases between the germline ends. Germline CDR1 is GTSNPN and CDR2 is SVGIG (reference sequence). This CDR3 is CALATGNEQYF. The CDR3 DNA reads TGTGCCTTAGCGACAGGAAACGAGCAGTACTTC. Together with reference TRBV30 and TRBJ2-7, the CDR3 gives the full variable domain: SQTIHQWPATLVQPVGSPLSLECTVEGTSNPNLYWYRQAAGRGLQLLFYSVGIGQISSEVPQNLSASRPQDRQFILSSKKLLLSDSGFYLCALATGNEQYFGPGTRLTVT.

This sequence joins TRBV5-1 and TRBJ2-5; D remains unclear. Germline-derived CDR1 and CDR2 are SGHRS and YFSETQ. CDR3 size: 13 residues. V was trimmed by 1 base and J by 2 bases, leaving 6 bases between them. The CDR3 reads CASSLRGQETQYF. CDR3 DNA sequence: TGCGCCAGCAGCTTGAGAGGACAAGAGACCCAGTACTTC.

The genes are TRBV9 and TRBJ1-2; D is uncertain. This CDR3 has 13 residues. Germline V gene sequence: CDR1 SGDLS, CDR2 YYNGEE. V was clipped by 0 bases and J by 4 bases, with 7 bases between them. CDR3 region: CASSVGGSYGYTF. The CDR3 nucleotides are TGTGCCAGCAGCGTAGGAGGTAGCTATGGCTACACCTTC.

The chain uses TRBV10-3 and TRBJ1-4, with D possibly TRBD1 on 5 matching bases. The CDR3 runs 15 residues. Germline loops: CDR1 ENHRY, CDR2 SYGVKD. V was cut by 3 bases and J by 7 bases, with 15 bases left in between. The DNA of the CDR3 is TGTGCCATCAGTGAAGTATCAGGGCTTGGTGAAAAACTGTTTTTT. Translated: CAISEVSGLGEKLFF.

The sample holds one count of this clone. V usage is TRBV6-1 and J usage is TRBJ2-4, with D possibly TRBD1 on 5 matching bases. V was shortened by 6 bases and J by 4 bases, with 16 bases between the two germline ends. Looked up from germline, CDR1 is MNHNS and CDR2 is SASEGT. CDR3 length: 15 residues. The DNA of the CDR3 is TGTGCCAGCAGCCCTTCCCAGGGATCTAAAAACATTCAGTACTTC. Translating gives CASSPSQGSKNIQYF.

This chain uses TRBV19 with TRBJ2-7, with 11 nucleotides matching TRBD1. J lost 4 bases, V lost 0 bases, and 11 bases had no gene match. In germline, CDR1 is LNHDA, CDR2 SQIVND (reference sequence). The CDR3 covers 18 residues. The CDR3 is CASSIDGPGTGGRYEQYF. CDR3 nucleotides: TGTGCCAGTAGTATAGATGGACCCGGGACAGGGGGAAGGTACGAGCAGTACTTC.

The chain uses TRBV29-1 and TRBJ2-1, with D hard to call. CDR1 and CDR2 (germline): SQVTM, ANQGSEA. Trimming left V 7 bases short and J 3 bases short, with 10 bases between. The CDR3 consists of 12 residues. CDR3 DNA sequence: TGCAGCGCCGCTGGCCACTACAATGAGCAGTTCTTC. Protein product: CSAAGHYNEQFF.

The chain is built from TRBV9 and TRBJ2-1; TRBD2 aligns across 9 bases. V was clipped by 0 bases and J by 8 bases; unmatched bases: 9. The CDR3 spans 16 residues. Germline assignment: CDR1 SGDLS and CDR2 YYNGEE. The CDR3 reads CASSVAVAGGPDEQFF. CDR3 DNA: TGTGCCAGCAGCGTAGCGGTGGCGGGAGGGCCGGATGAGCAGTTCTTC.

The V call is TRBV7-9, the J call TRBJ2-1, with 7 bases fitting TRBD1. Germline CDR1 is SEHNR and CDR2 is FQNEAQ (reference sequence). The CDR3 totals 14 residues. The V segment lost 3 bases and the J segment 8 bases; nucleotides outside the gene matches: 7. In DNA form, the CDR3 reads TGTGCCAGCAGCTTGGGGCAGGGGGATTATGAGCAGTTCTTC. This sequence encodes CASSLGQGDYEQFF.

CDR3 protein: CAWSAGQSYGYTF. CDR3 DNA: TGTGCCTGGAGCGCGGGACAGTCCTATGGCTACACCTTC. The chain uses TRBV30 and TRBJ1-2, with 7 nucleotides matching TRBD1. The V gene end was trimmed by 3 bases and the J gene end by 4 bases; junction bases not matched to a gene: 5. The CDR3 extends over 13 amino acids. Germline CDR1 is GTSNPN and CDR2 is SVGIG (reference sequence). The entire variable domain, with the rest obtained from reference TRBV30 and TRBJ1-2, is as follows: SQTIHQWPATLVQPVGSPLSLECTVEGTSNPNLYWYRQAAGRGLQLLFYSVGIGQISSEVPQNLSASRPQDRQFILSSKKLLLSDSGFYLCAWSAGQSYGYTFGSGTRLTVV.